This is a list of T cell receptor beta chains from one sample in a study of cytomegalovirus exposure and HLA in healthy donors. Produced via immunoSEQ multiplex PCR; TCRdb's table is partial and in-frame only. This repertoire shows roughly 150,000 clones, roughly 72% found once; its top ten account for less than 2.5%. Sequenced input: PBMCs. All receptors come from a man aged 40-55 years in good health and CMV-seronegative. Both conserved end residues are part of each CDR3. The order of the fields is CDR3 protein, J gene, D gene, V gene. A D gene is named only where the DNA matches it firmly.

CDR3aa: CASSYYRGYGYTF
j_gene: TRBJ1-2
d_gene: TRBD1
v_gene: TRBV6-5

CDR3aa: CASSLRGVGVKSDTQYF
j_gene: TRBJ2-3
d_gene: .
v_gene: TRBV5-1

CDR3aa: CASRSQGSGANVLTF
j_gene: TRBJ2-6
d_gene: .
v_gene: TRBV27

CDR3aa: CASSPGRSGIATDTQYF
j_gene: TRBJ2-3
d_gene: .
v_gene: TRBV27

CDR3aa: CAFQGYGGEAFF
j_gene: TRBJ1-1
d_gene: .
v_gene: TRBV30

CDR3aa: CASSVAAGGLTGANVLTF
j_gene: TRBJ2-6
d_gene: TRBD1
v_gene: TRBV9

CDR3aa: CASSLGVGSSYEQYF
j_gene: TRBJ2-7
d_gene: .
v_gene: TRBV7-6

CDR3aa: CASGPWVGITEAFF
j_gene: TRBJ1-1
d_gene: .
v_gene: TRBV27

CDR3aa: CASSFAGAGEAFF
j_gene: TRBJ1-1
d_gene: .
v_gene: TRBV7-9

CDR3aa: CASSLAQGEGETQYF
j_gene: TRBJ2-5
d_gene: .
v_gene: TRBV5-1

CDR3aa: CASSLARGRGNQPQHF
j_gene: TRBJ1-5
d_gene: .
v_gene: TRBV7-8

CDR3aa: CSVEGPGIGGYPF
j_gene: TRBJ1-2
d_gene: .
v_gene: TRBV29-1

CDR3aa: CATSASTGNEQFF
j_gene: TRBJ2-1
d_gene: .
v_gene: TRBV10-3

CDR3aa: CASSFPPGRNTEAFF
j_gene: TRBJ1-1
d_gene: .
v_gene: TRBV5-4

CDR3aa: CASSRSSGENTEAFF
j_gene: TRBJ1-1
d_gene: .
v_gene: TRBV7-2

CDR3aa: CASSLDRVLPGGKLFF
j_gene: TRBJ1-4
d_gene: TRBD1
v_gene: TRBV7-8

CDR3aa: CASSLRLREGTQYF
j_gene: TRBJ2-5
d_gene: TRBD2
v_gene: TRBV5-1

CDR3aa: CASSPYRYSDTGELFF
j_gene: TRBJ2-2
d_gene: .
v_gene: TRBV18

CDR3aa: CASRWGQASTEAFF
j_gene: TRBJ1-1
d_gene: TRBD1
v_gene: TRBV6-5

CDR3aa: CASSGQAYEQYF
j_gene: TRBJ2-7
d_gene: TRBD1
v_gene: TRBV6-5

CDR3aa: CASSEGRVGNQPQNF
j_gene: TRBJ1-5
d_gene: .
v_gene: TRBV6-1

CDR3aa: CASRLEADRGRHEQYF
j_gene: TRBJ2-7
d_gene: .
v_gene: TRBV12-2

CDR3aa: CASSQGTGDGNTIYF
j_gene: TRBJ1-3
d_gene: .
v_gene: TRBV4-3

CDR3aa: CASTSGGTKNIQYF
j_gene: TRBJ2-4
d_gene: TRBD1
v_gene: TRBV5-1

CDR3aa: CAWSVRTLNTEAFF
j_gene: TRBJ1-1
d_gene: .
v_gene: TRBV30

CDR3aa: CASSLSVWTSGRSGELFF
j_gene: TRBJ2-2
d_gene: TRBD2
v_gene: TRBV28

CDR3aa: CASSFSLDTQYF
j_gene: TRBJ2-3
d_gene: .
v_gene: TRBV5-6

CDR3aa: CASQDPGLAGIYEQYF
j_gene: TRBJ2-7
d_gene: TRBD2
v_gene: TRBV28

CDR3aa: CASSIGTAQSGQFF
j_gene: TRBJ2-1
d_gene: TRBD1
v_gene: TRBV28

CDR3aa: CASSLDPGPNQPQHF
j_gene: TRBJ1-5
d_gene: .
v_gene: TRBV5-5

CDR3aa: CASSPWSGNYEQYF
j_gene: TRBJ2-7
d_gene: .
v_gene: TRBV4-3

CDR3aa: CASRPGTGESPLHF
j_gene: TRBJ1-6
d_gene: TRBD1
v_gene: TRBV5-1

CDR3aa: CASRAGRMGTEAFF
j_gene: TRBJ1-1
d_gene: .
v_gene: TRBV27

CDR3aa: CASSYLRLAAYEQYF
j_gene: TRBJ2-7
d_gene: TRBD2
v_gene: TRBV6-5

CDR3aa: CASSSAGANVLTF
j_gene: TRBJ2-6
d_gene: .
v_gene: TRBV2

CDR3aa: CASSSVTGSQPQHF
j_gene: TRBJ1-5
d_gene: .
v_gene: TRBV6-5

CDR3aa: CASSEGAGGPGYNEQFF
j_gene: TRBJ2-1
d_gene: TRBD2
v_gene: TRBV6-4

CDR3aa: CASSRRGGWGTTDTQYF
j_gene: TRBJ2-3
d_gene: TRBD2
v_gene: TRBV27

CDR3aa: CASSYRVGSPLHF
j_gene: TRBJ1-6
d_gene: .
v_gene: TRBV27

CDR3aa: CAWSGSGRRYEQYF
j_gene: TRBJ2-7
d_gene: .
v_gene: TRBV30

CDR3aa: CASSSRQGALINNEQFF
j_gene: TRBJ2-1
d_gene: TRBD1
v_gene: TRBV7-2

CDR3aa: CAIRPGQGASGAYEQYF
j_gene: TRBJ2-7
d_gene: TRBD1
v_gene: TRBV10-3

CDR3aa: CASSLLGQGRETQYF
j_gene: TRBJ2-5
d_gene: .
v_gene: TRBV5-1

CDR3aa: CASSINWGGSYEQYF
j_gene: TRBJ2-7
d_gene: TRBD2
v_gene: TRBV27

CDR3aa: CASSQIGTGDNQPQHF
j_gene: TRBJ1-5
d_gene: .
v_gene: TRBV19

CDR3aa: CASSFLLGGSYEQYF
j_gene: TRBJ2-7
d_gene: .
v_gene: TRBV7-2

CDR3aa: CASSQTGLTDTQYF
j_gene: TRBJ2-3
d_gene: TRBD1
v_gene: TRBV5-1

CDR3aa: CASRAGTGFSGNTIYF
j_gene: TRBJ1-3
d_gene: TRBD1
v_gene: TRBV7-6

CDR3aa: CASSLASGGEKLFF
j_gene: TRBJ1-4
d_gene: TRBD1
v_gene: TRBV7-9

CDR3aa: CASSSSPFGTDYYGYTF
j_gene: TRBJ1-2
d_gene: TRBD1
v_gene: TRBV7-8

CDR3aa: CASSSPSRGGGQETQYF
j_gene: TRBJ2-5
d_gene: .
v_gene: TRBV28

CDR3aa: CASSLVTRYEQYF
j_gene: TRBJ2-7
d_gene: .
v_gene: TRBV11-2

CDR3aa: CATSRSGQGARYEQYF
j_gene: TRBJ2-7
d_gene: TRBD1
v_gene: TRBV15

CDR3aa: CASSLGLRPTPYPDEQFF
j_gene: TRBJ2-1
d_gene: .
v_gene: TRBV7-9

CDR3aa: CASSDRGQGHQPQNF
j_gene: TRBJ1-5
d_gene: TRBD1
v_gene: TRBV6-1